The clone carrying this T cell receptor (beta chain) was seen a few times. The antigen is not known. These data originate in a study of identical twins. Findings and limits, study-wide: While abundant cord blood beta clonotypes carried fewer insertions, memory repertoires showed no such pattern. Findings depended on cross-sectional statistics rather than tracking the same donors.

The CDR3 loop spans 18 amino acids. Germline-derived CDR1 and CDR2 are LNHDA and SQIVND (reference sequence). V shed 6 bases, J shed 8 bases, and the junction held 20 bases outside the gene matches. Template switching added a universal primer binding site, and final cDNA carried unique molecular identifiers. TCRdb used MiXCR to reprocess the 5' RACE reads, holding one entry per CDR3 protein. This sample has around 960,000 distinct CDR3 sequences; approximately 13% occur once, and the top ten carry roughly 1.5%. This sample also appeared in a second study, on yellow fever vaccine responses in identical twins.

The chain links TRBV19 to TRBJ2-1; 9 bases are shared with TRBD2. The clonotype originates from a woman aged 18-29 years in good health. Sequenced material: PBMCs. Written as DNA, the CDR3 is TGTGCCAGTAGCATCCGGCTAGCGGGAAGAAGTATTCCGGATGAGCAGTTCTTC. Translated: CASSIRLAGRSIPDEQFF.